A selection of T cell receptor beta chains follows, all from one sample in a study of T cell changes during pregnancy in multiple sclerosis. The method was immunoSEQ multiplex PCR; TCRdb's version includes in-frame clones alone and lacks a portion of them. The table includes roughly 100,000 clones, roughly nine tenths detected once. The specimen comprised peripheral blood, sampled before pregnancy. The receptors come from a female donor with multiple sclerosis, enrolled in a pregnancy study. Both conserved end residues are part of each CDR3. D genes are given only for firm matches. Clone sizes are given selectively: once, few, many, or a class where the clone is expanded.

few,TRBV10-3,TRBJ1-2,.,TGTGCCATCAGCGGGACGGGAGATGGCTACACCTTC,CAISGTGDGYTF
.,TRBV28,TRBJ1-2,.,TGTGCCAGCAGACGAGACAGCAATGGCTATGGCTACACCTTC,CASRRDSNGYGYTF
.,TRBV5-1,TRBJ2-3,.,TGCGCCAGCTCCCATGGGGCAGGCCTCACAGATACGCAGTATTTT,CASSHGAGLTDTQYF
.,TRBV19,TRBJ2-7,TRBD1,TGTGCCACCTCCCGGGACAGGGAAAACGAGCAGTACTTC,CATSRDRENEQYF
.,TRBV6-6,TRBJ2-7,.,TGTGCCAGCAGTTATCCTCAGGGGTTGAACGAGCAGTACTTC,CASSYPQGLNEQYF
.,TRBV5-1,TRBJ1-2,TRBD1,TGCGCCAGCAGCTTGGCCGGGACAGGGACAGATGGCTACACCTTC,CASSLAGTGTDGYTF
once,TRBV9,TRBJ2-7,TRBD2,TGTGCCAGCAGCGTAGCGGACGGGGGGTACGAGCAGTACTTC,CASSVADGGYEQYF
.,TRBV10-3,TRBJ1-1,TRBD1,TGTGCCATCAGTGATCCGGGACAGCCAAACACTGAAGCTTTCTTT,CAISDPGQPNTEAFF
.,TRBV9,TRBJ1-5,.,TGTGCCAGCAGCGTAGGCAGGGATGGCAATCAGCCCCAGCATTTT,CASSVGRDGNQPQHF
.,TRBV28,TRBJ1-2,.,TGTGCCAGCAGTCCCCCGCCGGGGAAGAGGGCCTATGGCTACACCTTC,CASSPPPGKRAYGYTF
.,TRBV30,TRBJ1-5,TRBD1,TGTGCCTGGGGGGACAGGGGGCCGCCTAGGGCTCCCCAGCATTTT,CAWGDRGPPRAPQHF
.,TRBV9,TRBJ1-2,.,TGTGCCAGCAGCGCTGCAGGGTATGGCTACACCTTC,CASSAAGYGYTF
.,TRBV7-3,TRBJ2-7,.,TGTGCCAGCAGCTTAAATTCAGGAAGCTACGAGCAGTACTTC,CASSLNSGSYEQYF
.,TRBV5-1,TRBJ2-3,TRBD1,TGCGCCAGCAGCTTGCCGGGACAGGGGTACACAGATACGCAGTATTTT,CASSLPGQGYTDTQYF
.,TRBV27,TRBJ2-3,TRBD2,TGTGCCAGCAGGACCTGGACGGGGCTAGCGGTGTCAGATACGCAGTATTTT,CASRTWTGLAVSDTQYF
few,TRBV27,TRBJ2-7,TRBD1,TGTGCCAGCAGTCTCGGACAGGATACCTACGAGCAGTACTTC,CASSLGQDTYEQYF
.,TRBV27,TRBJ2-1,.,TGTGCCAGCAGTTCTCTAAGTGGGTTAGCTTACAATGAGCAGTTCTTC,CASSSLSGLAYNEQFF
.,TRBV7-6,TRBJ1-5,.,TGTGCCAGCAGCTTAGAAGACAGCCCGAATCAGCCCCAGCATTTT,CASSLEDSPNQPQHF
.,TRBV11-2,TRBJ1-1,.,TGTGCCAGCAGACCCAGCTTCGTTGTTAGCCAGGGAGGATTGACTGAAGCTTTCTTT,CASRPSFVVSQGGLTEAFF
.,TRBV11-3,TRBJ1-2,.,TGTGCCAGCAGCCGGACAGACACATATGGCTACACCTTC,CASSRTDTYGYTF
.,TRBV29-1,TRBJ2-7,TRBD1,TGCAGCGCGGGACAGGGGGCCCGTTACGAGCAGTACTTC,CSAGQGARYEQYF
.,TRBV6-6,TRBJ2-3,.,TGTGCCAGCAGTTACGACCCTAGGGATACGCAGTATTTT,CASSYDPRDTQYF
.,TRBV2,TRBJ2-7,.,TGTGCCAGCACCCTAGTCTCCTACGAGCAGTACTTC,CASTLVSYEQYF
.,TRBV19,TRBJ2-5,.,TGTGCCAGTAGTATAGGTAGGCAGGGGAGTATTTTTTTCGGTGAGACCCAGTACTTC,CASSIGRQGSIFFGETQYF
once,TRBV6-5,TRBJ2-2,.,TGTGCCAGCAGTAGTGGGAGTTCGTACGGGGAGCTGTTTTTT,CASSSGSSYGELFF
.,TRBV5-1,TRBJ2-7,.,TGCGCCAGCACCCCGACGGAGGCCTACGAGCAGTACTTC,CASTPTEAYEQYF
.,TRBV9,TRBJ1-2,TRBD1,TGTGCCAGCAGCGTAGTGGCGACAGGGCACTATGGCTACACCTTC,CASSVVATGHYGYTF
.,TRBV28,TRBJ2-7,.,TGTGCCAGCAGCACCCTTAGGCTAGACTTAGGGGGATACGAGCAGTACTTC,CASSTLRLDLGGYEQYF
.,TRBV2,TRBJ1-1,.,TGTGCCAGCAGTGATCTGGGGGGGCTGAACACTGAAGCTTTCTTT,CASSDLGGLNTEAFF
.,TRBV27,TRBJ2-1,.,TGTGCCAGCAGTTCCGGAGCCGGAGAGCAGTTCTTC,CASSSGAGEQFF
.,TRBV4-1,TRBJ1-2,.,TGCGCCAGCAGCCAAGGTTTGCGCGCAGGGGCAGGCGGGGGCTACACCTTC,CASSQGLRAGAGGGYTF
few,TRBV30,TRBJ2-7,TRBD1,TGTGCCTGGAGTAAAGGACAGGGTAGAACCTACGAGCAGTACTTC,CAWSKGQGRTYEQYF
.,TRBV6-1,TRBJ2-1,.,TGTGCCAGCAGCGATTCGGACAGTAATGAGCAGTTCTTC,CASSDSDSNEQFF
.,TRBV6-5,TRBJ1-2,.,TGTGCCAGCAGGGGGCTCGGGAGGGACTATGGCTACACCTTC,CASRGLGRDYGYTF
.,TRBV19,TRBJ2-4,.,TGTGCCAGTAGTATTGGTAGTAGGGGTCTAGCCAAAAACATTCAGTACTTC,CASSIGSRGLAKNIQYF
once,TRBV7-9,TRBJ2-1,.,TGTGCCAGCAGCTTTTCCCGGGGGAATGAGCAGTTCTTC,CASSFSRGNEQFF
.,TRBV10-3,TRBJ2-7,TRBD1,TGTGCCATCGAGACAGGGGGCGGTGAGCAGTACTTC,CAIETGGGEQYF
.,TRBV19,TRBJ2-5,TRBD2,TGTGCCAGTAGTATACTAGCGGGGGGGAAAGAGACCCAGTACTTC,CASSILAGGKETQYF
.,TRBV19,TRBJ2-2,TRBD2,TGTGCCAGTACGGATACGGGACTAGCGGGACAAACCGGGGAGCTGTTTTTT,CASTDTGLAGQTGELFF
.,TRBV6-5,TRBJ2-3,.,TGTGCCAGCACCTCGCCGGGGAGCACAGATACGCAGTATTTT,CASTSPGSTDTQYF
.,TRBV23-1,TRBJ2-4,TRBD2,TGCGCCAGTCAAAAAAGCCACCTAGCGGGAGAGAGCATTCAGTACTTC,CASQKSHLAGESIQYF